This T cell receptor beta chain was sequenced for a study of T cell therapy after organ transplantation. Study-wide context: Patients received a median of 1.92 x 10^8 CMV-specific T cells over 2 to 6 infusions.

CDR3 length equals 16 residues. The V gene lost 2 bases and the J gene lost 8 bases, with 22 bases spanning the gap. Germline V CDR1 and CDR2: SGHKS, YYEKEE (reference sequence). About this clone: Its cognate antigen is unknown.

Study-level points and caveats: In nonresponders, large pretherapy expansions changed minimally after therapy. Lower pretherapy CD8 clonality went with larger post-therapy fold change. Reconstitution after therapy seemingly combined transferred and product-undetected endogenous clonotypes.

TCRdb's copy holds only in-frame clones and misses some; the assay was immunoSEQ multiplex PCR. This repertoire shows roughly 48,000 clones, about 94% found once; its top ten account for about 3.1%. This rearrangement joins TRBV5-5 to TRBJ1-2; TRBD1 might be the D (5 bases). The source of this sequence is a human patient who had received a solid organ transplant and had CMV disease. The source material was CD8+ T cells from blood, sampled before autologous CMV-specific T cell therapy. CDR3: CASSLTGQAPGSGYTF. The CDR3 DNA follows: TGTGCCAGCAGCTTAACGGGGCAGGCGCCAGGGTCCGGCTACACCTTC.